This entry is about one TCR beta chain. Its antigen is unidentified. The data originate from a study of beta chain features in type 1 diabetes. The isolated RNA, all of it, was reverse transcribed, so expressed TCRB transcripts were what got sequenced. Naive, central memory and regulatory T cell samples averaged roughly 3.7 million immunoSEQ reads each. Clones were read by immunoSEQ multiplex PCR, and TCRdb kept only the in-frame ones, dropping some. The sample yields about 660,000 clones, over 12% seen once. General study results and limits: Still unanswered here is whether HLA type influences TCRB rearrangement. Across all four CD4+ subsets, people with type 1 diabetes showed modestly shorter TCRB CDR3s.

The sequenced sample was naive CD4+ T cells from blood. This clonotype originated in a man aged 18 to 35 with type 1 diabetes.

DNA for the CDR3: TGCAGCGTTGGGACAGGGGGCTCTAATTCACCCCTCCACTTT. This sequence encodes CSVGTGGSNSPLHF. The chain uses TRBV29-1 and TRBJ1-6; 11 nucleotides line up with TRBD1. After removal of 4 bases from V and 6 bases from J, the junction contained 2 bases not matched to a gene. CDR1 and CDR2 from the germline V gene are SQVTM and ANQGSEA. The CDR3 runs 14 residues.